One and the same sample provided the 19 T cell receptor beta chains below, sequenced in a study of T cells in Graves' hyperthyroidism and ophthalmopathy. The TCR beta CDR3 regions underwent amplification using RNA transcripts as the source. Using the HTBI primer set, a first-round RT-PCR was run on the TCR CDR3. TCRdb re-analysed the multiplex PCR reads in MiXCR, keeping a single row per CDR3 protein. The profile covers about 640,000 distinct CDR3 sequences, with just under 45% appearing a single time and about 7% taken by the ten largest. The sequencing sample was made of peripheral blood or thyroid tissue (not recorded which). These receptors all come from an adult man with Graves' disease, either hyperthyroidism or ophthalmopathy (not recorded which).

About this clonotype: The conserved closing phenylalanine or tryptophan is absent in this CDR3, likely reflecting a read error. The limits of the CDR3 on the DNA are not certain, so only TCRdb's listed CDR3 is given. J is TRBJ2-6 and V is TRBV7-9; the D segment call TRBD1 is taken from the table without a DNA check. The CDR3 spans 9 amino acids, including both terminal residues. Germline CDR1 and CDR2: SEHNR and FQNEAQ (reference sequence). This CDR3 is CASSLGLGQ.

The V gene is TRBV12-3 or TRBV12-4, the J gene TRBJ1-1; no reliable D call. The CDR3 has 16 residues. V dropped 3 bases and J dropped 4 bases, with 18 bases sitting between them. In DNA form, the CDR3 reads TGTGCCAGCAGTTTGGAGAGGTGGCCACGCAGCACTGAAGCTTTCTTT. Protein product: CASSLERWPRSTEAFF.

The CDR3 bases are TGTGCCATCAGTTCCACGGGAGGGGGCGCATCTGGGGCCAACGTCCTGACTTTC. Encoded protein: CAISSTGGGASGANVLTF. This rearrangement joins TRBV10-3 to TRBJ2-6; D might be TRBD2 (8 bases). Trimming pared 5 bases from V and 1 base from J, leaving 18 bases between. In germline, CDR1 is ENHRY, CDR2 SYGVKD. CDR3 length: 18 amino acids.

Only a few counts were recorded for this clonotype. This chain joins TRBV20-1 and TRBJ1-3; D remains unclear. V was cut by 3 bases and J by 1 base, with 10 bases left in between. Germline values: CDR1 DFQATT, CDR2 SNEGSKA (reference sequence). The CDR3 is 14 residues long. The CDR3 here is CSASPDGSGNTIYF. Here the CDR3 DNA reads TGCAGTGCTAGCCCCGACGGATCTGGAAACACCATATATTTT.

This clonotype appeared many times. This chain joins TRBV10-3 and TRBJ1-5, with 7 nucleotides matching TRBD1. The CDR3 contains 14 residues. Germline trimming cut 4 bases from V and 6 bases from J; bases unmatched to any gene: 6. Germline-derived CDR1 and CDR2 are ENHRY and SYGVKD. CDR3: CAISVDRDLQPQHF. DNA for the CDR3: TGTGCCATCAGTGTAGACAGGGACCTTCAGCCCCAGCATTTT.

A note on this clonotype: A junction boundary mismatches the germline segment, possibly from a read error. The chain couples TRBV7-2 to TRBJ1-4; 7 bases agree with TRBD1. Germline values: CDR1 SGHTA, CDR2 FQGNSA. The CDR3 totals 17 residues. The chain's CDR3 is CAGSPGQEYRTNEKLFF. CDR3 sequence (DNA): TGTGCCGGCAGCCCTGGACAGGAGTACAGGACTAATGAAAAACTGTTTTTT.

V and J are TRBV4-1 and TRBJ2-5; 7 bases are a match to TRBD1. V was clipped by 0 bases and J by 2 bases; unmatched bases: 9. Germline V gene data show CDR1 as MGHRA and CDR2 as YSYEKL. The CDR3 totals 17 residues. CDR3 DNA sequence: TGCGCCAGCAGCCAAGATGGCCCGGGACAGCTACAAGAGACCCAGTACTTC. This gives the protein CASSQDGPGQLQETQYF.

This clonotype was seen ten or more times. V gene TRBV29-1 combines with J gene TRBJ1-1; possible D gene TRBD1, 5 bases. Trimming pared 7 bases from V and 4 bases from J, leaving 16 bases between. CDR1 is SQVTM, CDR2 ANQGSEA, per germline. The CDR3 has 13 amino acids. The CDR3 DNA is TGCAGCGAATGGGACCGCTCCTCCACTGAAGCTTTCTTT. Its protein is CSEWDRSSTEAFF.

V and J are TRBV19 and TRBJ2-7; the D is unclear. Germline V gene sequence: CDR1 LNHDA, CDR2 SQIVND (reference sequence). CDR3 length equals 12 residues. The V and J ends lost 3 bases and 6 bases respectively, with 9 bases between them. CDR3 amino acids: CASSIPPGEQYF. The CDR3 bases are TGTGCCAGTAGTATCCCCCCGGGCGAGCAGTACTTC.

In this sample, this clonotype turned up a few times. CDR3 in DNA: TGTGCTAGTGGTTTGGTACAGGGGCCGCGTGGCTACACCTTC. This codes for CASGLVQGPRGYTF. This chain connects TRBV12-5 to TRBJ1-2, with 7 bases matching TRBD1. CDR1 LGHNT and CDR2 FRNRAP come from the germline V gene. V lost 0 bases, J lost 7 bases, and 5 bases stayed unmatched. CDR3 length equals 14 residues. The full variable domain, in which reference TRBV12-5 and TRBJ1-2 provide the parts outside the CDR3, is DARVTQTPRHKVTEMGQEVTMRCQPILGHNTVFWYRQTMMQGLELLAYFRNRAPLDDSGMPKDRFSAEMPDATLATLKIQPSEPRDSAVYFCASGLVQGPRGYTFGSGTRLTVV.

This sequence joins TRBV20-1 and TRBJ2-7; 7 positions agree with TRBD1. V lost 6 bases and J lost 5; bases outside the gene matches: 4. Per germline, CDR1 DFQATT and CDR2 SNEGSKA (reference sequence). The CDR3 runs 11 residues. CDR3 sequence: CSARDSDEQYF. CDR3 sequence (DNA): TGCAGTGCCCGGGACAGTGACGAGCAGTACTTC.

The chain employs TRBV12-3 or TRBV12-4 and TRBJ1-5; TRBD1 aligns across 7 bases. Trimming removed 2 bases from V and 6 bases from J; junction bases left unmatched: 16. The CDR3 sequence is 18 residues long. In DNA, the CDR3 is TGTGCCAGCAGTTTAAGGGTTGGGGCAGGGGGATCGGGTCAGCCCCAGCATTTT. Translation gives CASSLRVGAGGSGQPQHF.

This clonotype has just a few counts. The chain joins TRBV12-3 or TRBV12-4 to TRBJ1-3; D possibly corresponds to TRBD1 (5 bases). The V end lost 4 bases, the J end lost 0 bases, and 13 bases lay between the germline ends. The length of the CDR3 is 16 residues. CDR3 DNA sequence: TGTGCCAGCAGTTACCTACAGGTACACTCTGGAAACACCATATATTTT. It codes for CASSYLQVHSGNTIYF.

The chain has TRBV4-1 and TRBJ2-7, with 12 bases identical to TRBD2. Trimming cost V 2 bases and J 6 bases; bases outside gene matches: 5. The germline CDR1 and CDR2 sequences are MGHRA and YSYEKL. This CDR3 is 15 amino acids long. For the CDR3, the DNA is TGCGCCAGCAGCCAATGGGGACTAGCGGGTCTCGAGCAGTACTTC. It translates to CASSQWGLAGLEQYF.

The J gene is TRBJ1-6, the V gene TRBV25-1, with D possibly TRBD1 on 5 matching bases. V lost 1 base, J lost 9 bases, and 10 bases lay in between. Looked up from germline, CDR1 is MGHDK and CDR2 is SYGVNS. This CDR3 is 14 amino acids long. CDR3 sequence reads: CASSESQGGSPLHF. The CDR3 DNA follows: TGTGCCAGCAGTGAATCGCAGGGAGGTTCACCCCTCCACTTT.

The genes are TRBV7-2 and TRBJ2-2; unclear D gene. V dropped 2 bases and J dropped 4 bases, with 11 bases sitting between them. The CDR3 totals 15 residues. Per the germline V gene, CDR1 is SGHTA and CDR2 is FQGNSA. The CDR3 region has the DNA TGTGCCAGCAGCTTAAATGCCGGGTCCACCGGGGAGCTGTTTTTT. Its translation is CASSLNAGSTGELFF.

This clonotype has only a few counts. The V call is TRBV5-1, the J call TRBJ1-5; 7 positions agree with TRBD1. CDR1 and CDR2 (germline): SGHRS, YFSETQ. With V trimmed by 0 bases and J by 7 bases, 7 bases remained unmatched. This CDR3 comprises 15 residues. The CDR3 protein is CASSLGQGGSQPQHF. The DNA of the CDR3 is TGCGCCAGCAGCTTGGGCCAGGGGGGTTCGCAGCCCCAGCATTTT.

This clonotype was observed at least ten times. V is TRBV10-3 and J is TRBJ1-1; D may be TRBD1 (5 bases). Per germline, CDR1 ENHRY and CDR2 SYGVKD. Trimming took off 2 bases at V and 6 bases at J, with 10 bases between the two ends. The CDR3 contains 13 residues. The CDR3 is CAISEVRGAEAFF. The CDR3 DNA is TGTGCCATCAGTGAGGTTAGGGGTGCTGAAGCTTTCTTT.

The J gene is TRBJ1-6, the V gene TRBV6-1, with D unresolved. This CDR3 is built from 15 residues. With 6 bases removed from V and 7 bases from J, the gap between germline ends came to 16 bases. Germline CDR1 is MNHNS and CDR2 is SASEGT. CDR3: CASREYRTENSPLHF. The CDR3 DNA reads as TGTGCCAGCAGGGAATACCGGACGGAAAATTCACCCCTCCACTTT.